These 24 T cell receptor beta chains were sequenced from one sample in a study of beta chain features in type 1 diabetes. Study observations and caveats: TCRB CDR3 length was moderately but significantly reduced in all four CD4+ subsets of Type 1 diabetes patients.

Investigators reverse transcribed all isolated RNA, so they sequenced expressed TCRB transcripts. The method was immunoSEQ multiplex PCR; TCRdb's version includes in-frame clones alone and lacks a portion of them. The profile covers 100,000 to 150,000 clones, with about 18% appearing a single time and roughly 2.5% taken by the ten largest. These TCRs' antigens remain unknown. Input material: central memory CD4+ T cells from blood. The receptor set was obtained from a man between 18 and 29 years old with type 1 diabetes.

V usage is TRBV27 and J usage is TRBJ2-1; TRBD1 agrees at 9 bases. Trimming cost V 3 bases and J 8 bases; bases outside gene matches: 8. The CDR3 consists of 15 residues. CDR1 is MNHEY and CDR2 is SMNVEV in the germline V gene (reference sequence). CDR3 sequence (DNA): TGTGCCAGCAGTTTCGGGACAGGGAATACCTATGAGCAGTTCTTC. The encoded protein is CASSFGTGNTYEQFF.

V usage is TRBV6-5 and J usage is TRBJ2-5; TRBD2 is a possible D gene (6 bases). The CDR3 loop spans 14 amino acids. Germline-derived CDR1 and CDR2 are MNHEY and SVGAGI. The V gene lost 7 bases and the J gene lost 4 bases, with 16 bases spanning the gap. In nucleotides, the CDR3 is TGTGCCAGCACCAAGGGACTTAACCCAGAGACCCAGTACTTC. Residues: CASTKGLNPETQYF.

This clone was recorded a few times. The chain recombines TRBV29-1 with TRBJ1-2, with 7 bases identical to TRBD1. This CDR3 contains 12 residues. The trim removed 7 bases at V and 8 bases at J, leaving 10 bases unmatched. Germline V gene sequence: CDR1 SQVTM, CDR2 ANQGSEA. CDR3 region: CSGQGGALGYTF. In nucleotides, the CDR3 is TGCAGCGGCCAGGGGGGGGCCTTAGGCTACACCTTC.

Only one count was recorded for this clone. This chain joins TRBV11-2 and TRBJ2-1; 9 positions agree with TRBD2. The CDR3 runs 14 residues. Germline V lookup: CDR1 SGHAT, CDR2 FQNNGV. After removal of 5 bases from V and 2 bases from J, the junction contained 1 base not matched to a gene. The CDR3 sequence: CASSPSGTYNEQFF. CDR3 in DNA: TGTGCCAGCAGCCCTAGCGGGACCTACAATGAGCAGTTCTTC.

The chain uses TRBV2 and TRBJ1-4; D is unclear. The CDR3 runs to 15 residues. Germline V gene lookup returns CDR1 SNHLY and CDR2 FYNNEI. Trimming left V 5 bases short and J 7 bases short, with 17 bases between. In DNA form, the CDR3 reads TGTGCCAGCAGTTCGACGAGGGATTGGGGTGAAAAACTGTTTTTT. Its protein is CASSSTRDWGEKLFF.

This clone has just a few counts. The CDR3 reads CSVAGQGNQPQHF. CDR3 bases: TGCAGCGTTGCGGGACAGGGGAATCAGCCCCAGCATTTT. V gene TRBV29-1 combines with J gene TRBJ1-5; 10 nucleotides match TRBD1. This CDR3 contains 13 residues. With 4 bases clipped from V and 4 bases from J, the junction kept 1 base outside the gene matches. Germline CDR1 reads SQVTM; CDR2 reads ANQGSEA.

The chain joins TRBV29-1 to TRBJ2-7; 7 nucleotides agree with TRBD1. Germline CDR1 and CDR2: SQVTM and ANQGSEA. V trimming: 5 bases; J trimming: 2 bases; junction bases outside the gene matches: 15. This CDR3 region has 16 residues. CDR3 bases: TGCAGCGTTAGGACGGGGCCTACCGACAGGGCCTACGAGCAGTACTTC. Amino acids: CSVRTGPTDRAYEQYF.

This chain joins TRBV4-1 and TRBJ1-4, with a possible D match to TRBD1 (6 bases). The V gene lost 2 bases and the J gene lost 8 bases, with 12 bases spanning the gap. This CDR3 is 14 amino acids long. Germline assignment: CDR1 MGHRA and CDR2 YSYEKL. Written as DNA, the CDR3 is TGCGCCAGCAGCCAACCGACAGGAAGGGAAAAACTGTTTTTT. Protein: CASSQPTGREKLFF.

This clone appeared many times. The V gene is TRBV28, the J gene TRBJ2-3; TRBD2 might be the D (6 bases). CDR1 is MDHEN, CDR2 SYDVKM, per germline. The CDR3 loop spans 15 amino acids. V lost 6 bases and J lost 1, with 14 bases in between. DNA for the CDR3: TGTGCCAGCAGCCGTCGGGGGTTCGGCACAGATACGCAGTATTTT. Its translation: CASSRRGFGTDTQYF.

This clone was picked up a small number of times. The rearrangement links TRBV9 to TRBJ2-3; TRBD2 is a possible D gene (5 bases). From germline, CDR1 is SGDLS and CDR2 YYNGEE. V dropped 6 bases and J dropped 1 base, with 15 bases sitting between them. The CDR3 runs 15 residues. The DNA of the CDR3 is TGTGCCAGCACCTTCGAAGGAGGAGGCACAGATACGCAGTATTTT. Its translation is CASTFEGGGTDTQYF.

This chain links TRBV5-1 with TRBJ2-5, with TRBD1 identical over 8 bases. The germline gives CDR1 SGHRS, CDR2 YFSETQ. CDR3 length equals 15 residues. V was pared by 0 bases and J by 3 bases, with 4 bases of the junction left unmatched. The CDR3 bases are TGCGCCAGCAGCTTGGCACTGACAGGGGAAGAGACCCAGTACTTC. Translation gives CASSLALTGEETQYF.

The V gene is TRBV6-5, the J gene TRBJ1-2; D gene ambiguous. CDR3 length: 14 residues. Germline CDR1 and CDR2: MNHEY and SVGAGI. V dropped 2 bases and J dropped 3 bases, with 10 bases sitting between them. CDR3 nucleotides: TGTGCCAGCAGTTACCTCGACACCCACTATGGCTACACCTTC. Translating it yields CASSYLDTHYGYTF.

The chain carries TRBV10-3 and TRBJ2-7; the D gene is possibly TRBD1 (6 bases). The germline V and J ends were trimmed by 6 bases and 3 bases, with 15 bases remaining between them. Germline assignment: CDR1 ENHRY and CDR2 SYGVKD. This CDR3 region has 14 residues. CDR3 loop: CAIRQGLVGYEQYF. The CDR3 DNA follows: TGTGCCATCAGGCAGGGGCTAGTTGGCTACGAGCAGTACTTC.

The chain joins TRBV28 to TRBJ1-4; D remains ambiguous. V was shortened by 8 bases and J by 8 bases, with 15 bases between the two germline ends. Germline CDR1 is MDHEN and CDR2 is SYDVKM. The length of the CDR3 is 13 residues. CDR3 coding DNA: TGTGCCAGCCGACTGGGAGCCAAGGAAAAACTGTTTTTT. Its protein product is CASRLGAKEKLFF.

The genes are TRBV28 and TRBJ1-4; 8 nucleotides agree with TRBD1. This CDR3 spans 14 amino acids. CDR1 and CDR2 from the germline V gene are MDHEN and SYDVKM. The V segment lost 5 bases and the J segment 6 bases; nucleotides outside the gene matches: 5. The CDR3 DNA sequence: TGTGCCAGCAGTCCGACAGGGGAGTATGAAAAACTGTTTTTT. Translating gives CASSPTGEYEKLFF.

This clone was seen repeatedly, ten times or more. Other DNA sequences in this specimen translate into the identical CDR3. The chain joins TRBV27 to TRBJ2-3, with TRBD2 as a possible D gene (6 bases). Germline V lookup: CDR1 MNHEY, CDR2 SMNVEV (reference sequence). The CDR3 sequence is 12 residues long. V was trimmed by 8 bases and J by 3 bases, leaving 9 bases between them. CDR3 amino acids: CASRDLTDTQYF. CDR3 in DNA: TGTGCCAGCCGGGACTTGACAGATACGCAGTATTTT.

Many counts were recorded for this clone. The V and J genes are TRBV29-1 and TRBJ2-3; D is unresolved. Germline values: CDR1 SQVTM, CDR2 ANQGSEA. The V end lost 5 bases, the J end lost 4 bases, and 16 bases lay between the germline ends. The CDR3 contains 14 residues. The CDR3 bases are TGCAGCGTTCTAAGCCGTTTGGGCGCAGATACGCAGTATTTT. The encoded protein is CSVLSRLGADTQYF.

The table lists this clone with a few counts. Other DNA sequences in the same sample also yield this CDR3. The rearrangement links TRBV7-2 to TRBJ2-7; D unclear. The CDR3 is 11 amino acids. Germline V CDR1 and CDR2: SGHTA, FQGNSA. Trimming pared 2 bases from V and 3 bases from J, leaving 2 bases between. The CDR3 region has the DNA TGTGCCAGCAGCTTAAGCTACGAGCAGTACTTC. It specifies CASSLSYEQYF.

This chain connects TRBV30 to TRBJ2-3, with 7 positions matching TRBD1. J lost 6 bases, V lost 4 bases, and 10 bases had no gene match. Germline lookup yields CDR1 GTSNPN and CDR2 SVGIG (reference sequence). The length of the CDR3 is 14 residues. The CDR3: CAWNHRGAGDTQYF. The DNA for the CDR3 is TGTGCCTGGAACCACAGGGGAGCCGGGGATACGCAGTATTTT.

This clone came up many times. This sequence joins TRBV7-2 and TRBJ2-1; D perhaps matches TRBD1 (7 bases). V lost 6 bases, J lost 12 bases, and 18 bases lay in between. Germline CDR1 and CDR2: SGHTA and FQGNSA. The CDR3 extends over 13 amino acids. As DNA, the CDR3 is TGTGCCAGCAGTCCCAATGCGGGACAGCTGCAGTTCTTC. Translation: CASSPNAGQLQFF.

The rearrangement links TRBV6-1 to TRBJ1-1; D unclear. V was cut by 5 bases and J by 0 bases, with 4 bases left in between. CDR3 length equals 12 residues. Looked up from germline, CDR1 is MNHNS and CDR2 is SASEGT. CDR3 in amino acids: CASSQMNTEAFF. CDR3 DNA: TGTGCCAGCAGTCAAATGAACACTGAAGCTTTCTTT.

This clone was detected a few times. The CDR3 sequence is CASSPTEGLAGANEQFF. CDR3 DNA: TGTGCCAGCTCACCGACGGAGGGACTAGCCGGGGCCAATGAGCAGTTCTTC. This sequence joins TRBV18 and TRBJ2-1; 9 bases fit TRBD2. This CDR3 contains 17 residues. Germline loops: CDR1 KGHSH, CDR2 LQKENI. J gave up 6 bases and V 3 bases, and 12 bases lay outside the gene matches.

The rearrangement joins TRBV18 to TRBJ2-2; D may be TRBD1 (6 bases). The CDR3 sequence is 16 residues long. V was shortened by 0 bases and J by 4 bases, with 12 bases between the two germline ends. Per germline, CDR1 KGHSH and CDR2 LQKENI. The CDR3 protein is CASSPPQGPITGELFF. In DNA, the CDR3 is TGTGCCAGCTCACCACCCCAGGGGCCGATCACCGGGGAGCTGTTTTTT.

The chain has TRBV5-1 and TRBJ2-1; TRBD2 is a possible D gene (5 bases). The CDR3 length is 15 residues. Trimming removed 1 base at V and 3 bases at J, with 11 bases between. Germline V gene data show CDR1 as SGHRS and CDR2 as YFSETQ. In DNA form, the CDR3 reads TGCGCCAGCAGCTTGAGAAGCGGTGGCTACAATGAGCAGTTCTTC. Its translation is CASSLRSGGYNEQFF.